Presented here are 25 T cell receptor beta chains from one specimen sequenced in a study of T-cell memory formation after mild COVID-19. TCRdb re-derived calls from the 5' RACE reads in MiXCR, one entry per CDR3 protein. The repertoire holds approximately 500,000 distinct CDR3 sequences, with 20% to 30% as singletons. The material sequenced was PBMCs or a T cell subset sorted from them (not recorded which). These receptors were collected from an adult woman who had mild COVID-19 (a few samples of this study predate the infection). Cell type and time point are not known.

The table lists this clonotype with a few counts. The genes are TRBV5-1 and TRBJ1-5, with D possibly matching TRBD1 (6 bases). Germline V gene lookup returns CDR1 SGHRS and CDR2 YFSETQ. The V and J ends lost 4 bases and 3 bases respectively, with 14 bases between them. The CDR3 is 15 residues long. CDR3 sequence: CASSPRGAVNQPQHF. The CDR3 DNA sequence: TGCGCCAGCAGCCCTAGGGGGGCCGTCAATCAGCCCCAGCATTTT.

This chain joins TRBV12-3 or TRBV12-4 and TRBJ1-1; the match to TRBD1 covers 8 bases. J lost 11 bases, V lost 0 bases, and 5 bases had no gene match. This CDR3 has 13 amino acids. The chain's CDR3 is CASSLARQGRAFF. CDR3 coding DNA: TGTGCCAGCAGTTTAGCCCGACAGGGGCGGGCTTTCTTT.

This clonotype was detected a few times. V usage is TRBV11-2 and J usage is TRBJ2-1, with 9 positions matching TRBD1. The CDR3 loop spans 13 amino acids. V lost 5 bases and J lost 10; bases outside the gene matches: 6. CDR1 is SGHAT and CDR2 is FQNNGV in the germline V gene. The CDR3 DNA is TGTGCCAGCAGCAAGGGACAGGGAGTGGAGCAGTTCTTC. This codes for CASSKGQGVEQFF.

This clonotype came up a few times. The rearrangement uses TRBV12-3 or TRBV12-4 and TRBJ2-4; D is unclear. The ends were cut back, 0 bases at V and 4 bases at J, with 4 bases in the middle. CDR3 length: 13 residues. The CDR3 DNA reads TGTGCCAGCAGTTTAGCCAGTAAAAACATTCAGTACTTC. Translating it yields CASSLASKNIQYF.

The chain is built from TRBV6-6 and TRBJ2-7; possible D gene TRBD1, 6 bases. Trimming left V 5 bases short and J 2 bases short, with 10 bases between. This CDR3 contains 13 residues. Germline CDR1 and CDR2: MNHNY and SVGAGI (reference sequence). CDR3 residues: CASSGDTTYEQYF. The CDR3 DNA follows: TGTGCCAGCAGTGGGGACACCACCTACGAGCAGTACTTC.

The chain uses TRBV29-1 and TRBJ1-2, with a tentative D call TRBD1 (6 bases). Trimming left V 7 bases short and J 4 bases short, with 16 bases between. The CDR3 length is 13 residues. Germline CDR1 is SQVTM and CDR2 is ANQGSEA. The DNA of the CDR3 is TGCAGCGCCGAGGGGGATATAGGCTATGGCTACACCTTC. It specifies CSAEGDIGYGYTF.

This clonotype has only a few counts. This chain uses TRBV12-3 or TRBV12-4 with TRBJ1-1, with D unclear. V lost 7 bases to trimming and J lost 1 base, with 10 bases between them. The CDR3 totals 13 residues. The DNA for the CDR3 is TGTGCCAGCATCTTGATCCCGAACACTGAAGCTTTCTTT. This gives the protein CASILIPNTEAFF.

V usage is TRBV7-8 and J usage is TRBJ1-5; no clear D. Looked up from germline, CDR1 is SGHVS and CDR2 is FQNEAQ. The length of the CDR3 is 15 residues. V lost 5 bases and J lost 3, with 14 bases in between. CDR3 nucleotide sequence: TGTGCCAGCAGCCAGCGGAGGGAGAACAATCAGCCCCAGCATTTT. Translated: CASSQRRENNQPQHF. Complete variable domain (other parts from reference TRBV7-8 and TRBJ1-5): GAGVSQSPRYKVAKRGQDVALRCDPISGHVSLFWYQQALGQGPEFLTYFQNEAQLDKSGLPSDRFFAERPEGSVSTLKIQRTQQEDSAVYLCASSQRRENNQPQHFGDGTRLSIL.

The table lists this clonotype with a few counts. A read error may account for a junction end that differs from germline. The chain uses TRBV20-1 and TRBJ2-5; D may correspond to TRBD1 or TRBD2 (5 bases each). The CDR3 consists of 17 residues. CDR1 and CDR2 from the germline V gene are DFQATT and SNEGSKA (reference sequence). The CDR3 region has the DNA TGCAGTGCCAGAGATAAGTTGGCTGTGAGGGGACAAGAGACCCAGTACTTC. Amino acids: CSARDKLAVRGQETQYF.

This chain connects TRBV5-6 to TRBJ1-2, with D maybe TRBD1 (5 bases). Germline V gene data show CDR1 as SGHDT and CDR2 as YYEEEE. V was pared by 5 bases and J by 6 bases, with 11 bases between. This CDR3 is 12 amino acids long. The CDR3 loop reads CASRSGGNGYTF. The CDR3 DNA reads as TGTGCCAGCAGGTCGGGGGGGAATGGCTACACCTTC.

The chain links TRBV20-1 to TRBJ2-1, with D uncertain. In germline, CDR1 is DFQATT, CDR2 SNEGSKA (reference sequence). The CDR3 has 14 amino acids. V lost 1 base and J 0 bases, leaving 7 bases between the germline ends. The CDR3 DNA is TGCAGTGCTAGAGGTCTCGACTCCTACAATGAGCAGTTCTTC. This sequence encodes CSARGLDSYNEQFF.

Only a few counts were recorded for this clonotype. The chain has TRBV14 and TRBJ2-2, with D unresolved. The CDR3 covers 14 residues. CDR1 and CDR2 (germline): SGHDN, FVKESK. Deletions cut 2 bases from V and 1 base from J, with 5 bases between. The DNA of the CDR3 is TGTGCCAGCAGCCAATGGAAGAACACCGGGGAGCTGTTTTTT. This translates into CASSQWKNTGELFF.

The rearrangement links TRBV6-2 or TRBV6-3 to TRBJ2-3; D gene unclear. There are 13 residues in the CDR3. The V end was cut by 2 bases, the J end by 6 bases, with 9 bases between. CDR1 MNHEY and CDR2 SVGEGT come from the germline V gene. The CDR3 region is CASSYGEVDTQYF. The DNA of the CDR3 is TGTGCCAGCAGTTACGGAGAGGTGGATACGCAGTATTTT.

This clonotype was counted between two and nine times. The V call is TRBV6-5, the J call TRBJ2-5, with D tentatively TRBD1 (6 bases). This CDR3 has 15 residues. Trimming cost V 0 bases and J 2 bases, with 10 bases left between them. Germline CDR1 and CDR2: MNHEY and SVGAGI. The CDR3 loop is CASSYSDSSQETQYF. CDR3 coding DNA: TGTGCCAGCAGTTACTCGGACAGCTCGCAAGAGACCCAGTACTTC.

The chain has TRBV12-3 or TRBV12-4 and TRBJ2-1, with 10 bases lining up with TRBD1. This CDR3 contains 15 residues. With V trimmed by 2 bases and J by 7 bases, 5 bases remained unmatched. The CDR3 sequence is CASSLLTGGRNEQFF. CDR3 coding DNA: TGTGCCAGCAGTTTACTGACAGGGGGCCGGAATGAGCAGTTCTTC.

This chain links TRBV14 with TRBJ2-2; no clear D. CDR1 and CDR2 (germline): SGHDN, FVKESK. The CDR3 totals 13 residues. Trimming removed 3 bases from V and 1 base from J, with 3 bases in between. CDR3 coding DNA: TGTGCCAGCAGCCAGCAGAACACCGGGGAGCTGTTTTTT. It codes for CASSQQNTGELFF.

The chain employs TRBV15 and TRBJ1-1; D unclear. From germline, CDR1 is LNHNV and CDR2 YYDKDF (reference sequence). The CDR3 runs to 14 residues. The germline V and J ends were trimmed by 1 base and 1 base, with 7 bases remaining between them. The CDR3 region is CATSRGRSNTEAFF. The CDR3, as DNA: TGTGCCACCAGCAGAGGCAGATCGAACACTGAAGCTTTCTTT.

This sequence joins TRBV7-9 and TRBJ2-2; D is unresolved. The germline V gene has CDR1 SEHNR and CDR2 FQNEAQ (reference sequence). The V and J ends lost 8 bases and 7 bases respectively, with 14 bases between them. The CDR3 spans 13 residues. In DNA form, the CDR3 reads TGTGCCAGCCGGGCCGGATTCCTCGGGGAGCTGTTTTTT. Translated: CASRAGFLGELFF.

J is TRBJ2-7 and V is TRBV20-1; the match to TRBD2 covers 9 bases. Germline V gene lookup returns CDR1 DFQATT and CDR2 SNEGSKA (reference sequence). This CDR3 is built from 15 residues. The trim removed 5 bases at V and 0 bases at J, leaving 8 bases unmatched. The CDR3 DNA reads as TGCAGTGCTCAACCCCTAGCGGGGAGCTCCTACGAGCAGTACTTC. Translating gives CSAQPLAGSSYEQYF.

The genes are TRBV20-1 and TRBJ2-5; 10 bases map to TRBD2. The CDR3 has 18 amino acids. Germline V gene lookup returns CDR1 DFQATT and CDR2 SNEGSKA (reference sequence). V dropped 1 base and J dropped 4; count of bases not matched to a gene: 15. The CDR3, as DNA: TGCAGTGCTAGAGCGGTAAACGTTAGCGGGGGGCTACGAGAGACCCAGTACTTC. Translating gives CSARAVNVSGGLRETQYF.

The CDR3, as DNA: TGTGCCAGCAGCTTATACAGGACCTACGAGCAGTACTTC. Protein sequence: CASSLYRTYEQYF. J is TRBJ2-7 and V is TRBV7-2; D is perhaps TRBD1 (5 bases). Germline assignment: CDR1 SGHTA and CDR2 FQGNSA. Trimming pared 2 bases from V and 2 bases from J, leaving 7 bases between. The CDR3 totals 13 residues.

The chain combines TRBV24-1 with TRBJ2-1, with TRBD2 matching over 7 bases. The germline CDR1 and CDR2 sequences are KGHDR and SFDVKD. The junction had 5 bases not matched to a gene; V was cut back by 5 bases and J by 5 bases. The CDR3 has 14 amino acids. The CDR3 region has the DNA TGTGCCACCAGTGTCCGGGGGGAACACAATGAGCAGTTCTTC. Translated: CATSVRGEHNEQFF.

The chain joins TRBV9 to TRBJ1-1; TRBD1 matches 9 bases. CDR1 SGDLS and CDR2 YYNGEE come from the germline V gene. This CDR3 region has 15 residues. Unmatched junction bases numbered 3, after V lost 0 bases and J lost 3 bases. CDR3 sequence: CASSVDDRGYTEAFF. CDR3 DNA sequence: TGTGCCAGCAGCGTAGACGACAGGGGGTACACTGAAGCTTTCTTT. Full variable domain (rest looked up from reference TRBV9 and TRBJ1-1): DSGVTQTPKHLITATGQRVTLRCSPRSGDLSVYWYQQSLDQGLQFLIQYYNGEERAKGNILERFSAQQFPDLHSELNLSSLELGDSALYFCASSVDDRGYTEAFFGQGTRLTVV.

The chain carries TRBV5-1 and TRBJ2-7, with 7 nucleotides matching TRBD2. With V trimmed by 1 base and J by 1 base, 5 bases remained unmatched. The CDR3 contains 15 residues. Looked up from germline, CDR1 is SGHRS and CDR2 is YFSETQ. DNA of the CDR3: TGCGCCAGCAGCTTGTTGGTGGGGGGGTCCTACGAGCAGTACTTC. This gives the protein CASSLLVGGSYEQYF.

In its sample, this clonotype was seen a few times. The gene calls are TRBV6-6 and TRBJ2-7; 12 bases line up with TRBD2. In germline, CDR1 is MNHNY, CDR2 SVGAGI (reference sequence). The trim removed 7 bases at V and 4 bases at J, leaving 5 bases unmatched. CDR3 length: 14 residues. The CDR3 bases are TGTGCCAGCAACCTAGCGGGAGGGCCATACGAGCAGTACTTC. Its protein product is CASNLAGGPYEQYF.